This T cell receptor beta chain was identified during a study of OX40 agonist ivuxolimab in advanced cancers. Study-wide background: An agonistic anti-OX40 (CD134) antibody, ivuxolimab, was used to treat the patients. Cohort: roughly 79% men, mean age about 60, aged roughly 23 to 79.

The germline gives CDR1 LGHNA, CDR2 YNFKEQ. The V segment lost 3 bases and the J segment 3 bases; nucleotides outside the gene matches: 3. This CDR3 is built from 15 residues. Findings and limits, study-wide: The CD4+ and CD8+ T cells in the blood had expanded clonally by week 6 at 0.1 to 3.0 mg/kg. Mean expanded clone counts were higher in CD8+ than CD4+ T cells.

Measured with immunoSEQ multiplex PCR; TCRdb has only the in-frame clones, and not every one. The table lists tens of thousands of clones, roughly nine tenths of them singletons. This clone was observed a few times. Antigen: not known. The TCR originated in an adult with an advanced solid tumor such as melanoma, head and neck, liver or kidney cancer. Material: CD4+ or CD8+ T cells sorted from blood, obtained in a trial of the OX40 agonist ivuxolimab. The rearrangement uses TRBV4-2 and TRBJ2-5, with 11 bases aligning to TRBD2. CDR3 sequence reads: CASSQGLAEEETQYF. CDR3 DNA sequence: TGTGCCAGCAGCCAGGGACTAGCGGAAGAAGAGACCCAGTACTTC.